The sequence of this TCR beta chain was determined in a study of shared clonotypes between healthy human individuals. Study in general: The cohort comprised a couple of women and a few men. Their ages spanned 18 to 49 years.

There are 15 residues in the CDR3. V dropped 6 bases and J dropped 3 bases, with 16 bases sitting between them. Germline V gene lookup returns CDR1 SGHTA and CDR2 FQGNSA. TCRdb's copy holds only in-frame clones and misses some; the assay was immunoSEQ multiplex PCR. The table includes some 2.4 million clones, under 95% detected once. This TCR was sampled from a young man in good health. Some clones in this sample may be carry-over from other donors' samples. The sequenced sample consisted of naive CD4+ T cells from PBMCs. Subset meaning: CD45RA+ positively selected. V gene TRBV7-2 combines with J gene TRBJ2-3, with TRBD1 as a possible D gene (5 bases). CDR3 in DNA: TGTGCCAGCAGTTCGAGTAGGGGCAGGACAGATACGCAGTATTTT. Translated: CASSSSRGRTDTQYF.